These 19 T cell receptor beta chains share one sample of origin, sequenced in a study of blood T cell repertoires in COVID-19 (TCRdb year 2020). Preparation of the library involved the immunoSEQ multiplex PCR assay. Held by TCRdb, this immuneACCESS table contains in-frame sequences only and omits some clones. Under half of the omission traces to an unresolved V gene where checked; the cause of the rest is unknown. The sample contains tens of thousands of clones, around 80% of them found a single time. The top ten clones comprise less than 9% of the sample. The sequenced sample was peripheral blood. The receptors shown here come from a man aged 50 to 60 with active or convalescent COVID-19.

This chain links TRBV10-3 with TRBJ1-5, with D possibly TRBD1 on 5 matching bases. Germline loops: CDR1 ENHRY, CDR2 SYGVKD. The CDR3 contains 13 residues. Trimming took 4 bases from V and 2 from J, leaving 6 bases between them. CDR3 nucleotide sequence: TGTGCCATCAGTGGGGGCGGCAATCAGCCCCAGCATTTT. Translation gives CAISGGGNQPQHF.

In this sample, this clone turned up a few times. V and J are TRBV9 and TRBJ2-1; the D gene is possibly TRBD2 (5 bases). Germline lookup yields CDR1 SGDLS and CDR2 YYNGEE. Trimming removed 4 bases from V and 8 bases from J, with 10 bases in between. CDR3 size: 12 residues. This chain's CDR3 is CASSIEGYEQFF. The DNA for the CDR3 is TGTGCCAGCAGCATCGAGGGTTATGAGCAGTTCTTC.

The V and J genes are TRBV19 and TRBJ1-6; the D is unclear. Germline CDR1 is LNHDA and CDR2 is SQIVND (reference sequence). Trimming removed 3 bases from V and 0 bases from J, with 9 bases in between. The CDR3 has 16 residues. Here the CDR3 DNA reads TGTGCCAGTAGTATGACGCCTAGCTCCTATAATTCACCCCTCCACTTT. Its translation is CASSMTPSSYNSPLHF.

CDR3 nucleotides: TGCGCCAGCAGTGCGGGGGGTATTGTCCGCTACGAGCAGTACTTC. Its protein product is CASSAGGIVRYEQYF. The chain is built from TRBV10-2 and TRBJ2-7; 7 bases fit TRBD2. Per germline, CDR1 WSHSY and CDR2 SAAADI. V trimming: 4 bases; J trimming: 3 bases; junction bases outside the gene matches: 9. This CDR3 is 15 amino acids long.

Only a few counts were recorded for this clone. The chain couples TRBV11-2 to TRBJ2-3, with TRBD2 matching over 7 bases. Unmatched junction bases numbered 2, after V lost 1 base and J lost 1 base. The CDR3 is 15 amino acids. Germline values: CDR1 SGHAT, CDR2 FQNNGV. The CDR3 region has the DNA TGTGCCAGCAGCTTAGGGGCGGGGGGCACAGATACGCAGTATTTT. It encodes CASSLGAGGTDTQYF. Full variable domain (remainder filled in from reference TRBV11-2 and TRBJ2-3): EAGVAQSPRYKIIEKRQSVAFWCNPISGHATLYWYQQILGQGPKLLIQFQNNGVVDDSQLPKDRFSAERLKGVDSTLKIQPAKLEDSAVYLCASSLGAGGTDTQYFGPGTRLTVL.

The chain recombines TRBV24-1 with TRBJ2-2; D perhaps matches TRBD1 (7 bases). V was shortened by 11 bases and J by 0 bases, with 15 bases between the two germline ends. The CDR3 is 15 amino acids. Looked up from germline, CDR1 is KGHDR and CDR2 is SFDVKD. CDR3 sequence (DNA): TGTGCCAGTCAGGGGGGTAATACGAACACCGGGGAGCTGTTTTTT. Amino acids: CASQGGNTNTGELFF.

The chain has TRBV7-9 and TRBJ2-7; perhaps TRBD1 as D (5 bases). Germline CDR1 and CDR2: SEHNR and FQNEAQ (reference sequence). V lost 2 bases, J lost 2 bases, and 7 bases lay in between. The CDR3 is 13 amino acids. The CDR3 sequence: CASSLPGTYEQYF. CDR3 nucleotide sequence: TGTGCCAGCAGCTTACCAGGGACCTACGAGCAGTACTTC.

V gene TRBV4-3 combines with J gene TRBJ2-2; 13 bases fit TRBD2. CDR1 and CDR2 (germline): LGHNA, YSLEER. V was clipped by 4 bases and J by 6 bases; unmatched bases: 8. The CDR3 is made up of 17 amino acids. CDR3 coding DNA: TGCGCCAGCAGCCGAACCACTAGCGGGGGGGAATCCGGGGAGCTGTTTTTT. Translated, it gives CASSRTTSGGESGELFF.

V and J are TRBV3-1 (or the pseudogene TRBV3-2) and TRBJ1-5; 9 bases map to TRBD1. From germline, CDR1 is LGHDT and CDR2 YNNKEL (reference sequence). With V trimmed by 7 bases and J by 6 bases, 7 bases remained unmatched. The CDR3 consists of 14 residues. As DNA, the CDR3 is TGTGCCAGCATCCCGGGACAGGGTCTTCAGCCCCAGCATTTT. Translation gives CASIPGQGLQPQHF.

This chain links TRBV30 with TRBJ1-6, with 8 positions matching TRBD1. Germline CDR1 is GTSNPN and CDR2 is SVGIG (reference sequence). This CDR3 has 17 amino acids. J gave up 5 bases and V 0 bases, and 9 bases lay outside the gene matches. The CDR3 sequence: CAWSVRRTGMNNSPLHF. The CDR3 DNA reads TGTGCCTGGAGTGTACGTAGGACAGGGATGAATAATTCACCCCTCCACTTT.

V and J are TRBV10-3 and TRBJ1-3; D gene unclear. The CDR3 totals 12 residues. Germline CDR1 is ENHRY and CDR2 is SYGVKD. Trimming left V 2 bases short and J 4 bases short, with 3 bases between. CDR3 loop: CAISETGNTIYF. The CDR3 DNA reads TGTGCCATCAGTGAGACAGGAAACACCATATATTTT.

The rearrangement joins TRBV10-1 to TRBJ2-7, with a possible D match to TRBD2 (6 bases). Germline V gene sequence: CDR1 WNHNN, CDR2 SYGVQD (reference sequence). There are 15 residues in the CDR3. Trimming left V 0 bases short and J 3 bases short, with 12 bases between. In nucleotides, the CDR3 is TGCGCCAGCAGTGAGTCCGGGAGCCTAAACTACGAGCAGTACTTC. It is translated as CASSESGSLNYEQYF.

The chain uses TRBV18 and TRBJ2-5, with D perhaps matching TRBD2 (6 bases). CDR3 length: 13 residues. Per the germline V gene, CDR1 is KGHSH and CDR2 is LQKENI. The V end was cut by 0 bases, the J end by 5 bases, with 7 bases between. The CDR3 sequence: CASSPPEGETQYF. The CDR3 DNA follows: TGTGCCAGCTCACCACCGGAGGGGGAGACCCAGTACTTC.

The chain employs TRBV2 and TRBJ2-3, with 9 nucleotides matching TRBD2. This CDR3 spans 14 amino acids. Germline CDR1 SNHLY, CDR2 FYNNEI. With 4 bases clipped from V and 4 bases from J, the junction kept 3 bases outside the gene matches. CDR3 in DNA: TGTGCCAGCAGTGCTGCGGGGGGGGCAGATACGCAGTATTTT. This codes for CASSAAGGADTQYF.

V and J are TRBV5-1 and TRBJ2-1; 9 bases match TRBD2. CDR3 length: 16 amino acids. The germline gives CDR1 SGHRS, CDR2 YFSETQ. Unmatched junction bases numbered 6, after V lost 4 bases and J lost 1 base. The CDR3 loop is CASSLQRGVSYNEQFF. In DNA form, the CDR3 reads TGCGCCAGCAGCCTTCAGCGGGGGGTTTCCTACAATGAGCAGTTCTTC.

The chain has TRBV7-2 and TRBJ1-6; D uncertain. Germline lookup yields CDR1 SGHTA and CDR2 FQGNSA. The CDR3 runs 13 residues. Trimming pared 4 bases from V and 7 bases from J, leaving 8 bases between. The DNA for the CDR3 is TGTGCCAGCAGCTCGTTCTCCAATTCACCCCTCCACTTT. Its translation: CASSSFSNSPLHF.

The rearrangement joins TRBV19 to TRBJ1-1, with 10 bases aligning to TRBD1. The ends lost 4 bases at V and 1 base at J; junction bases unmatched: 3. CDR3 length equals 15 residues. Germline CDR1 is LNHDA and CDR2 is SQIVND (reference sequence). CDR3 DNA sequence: TGTGCCAGTAGTACCGGGACAGGGGCGAACACTGAAGCTTTCTTT. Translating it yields CASSTGTGANTEAFF.

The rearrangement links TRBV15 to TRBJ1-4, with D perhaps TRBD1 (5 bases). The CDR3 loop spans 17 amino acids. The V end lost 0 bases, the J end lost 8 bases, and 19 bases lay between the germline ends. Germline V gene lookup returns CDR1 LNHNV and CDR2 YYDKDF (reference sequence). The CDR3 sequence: CATSRDRAGRGKEKLFF. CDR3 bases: TGTGCCACCAGCAGAGATCGTGCGGGGCGAGGAAAGGAAAAACTGTTTTTT.

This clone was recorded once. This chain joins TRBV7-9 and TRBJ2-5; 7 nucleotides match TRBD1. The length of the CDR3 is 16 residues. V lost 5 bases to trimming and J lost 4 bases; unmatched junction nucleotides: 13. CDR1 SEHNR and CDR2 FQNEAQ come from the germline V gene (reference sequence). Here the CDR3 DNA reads TGTGCCAGCAGCCCGAAGACCGGGACAGCCCCAGAGACCCAGTACTTC. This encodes CASSPKTGTAPETQYF.